The 12 T cell receptor beta chains given below trace back to one sample, sequenced in a study of Graves' ophthalmopathy and Graves' hyperthyroidism. TCR beta CDR3 regions were amplified from RNA transcripts. After a first-round RT-PCR with HTBI primers, a second-round multiplex PCR was run. Using its own MiXCR run on the multiplex PCR reads, TCRdb lists one record per CDR3 protein. The data contain hundreds of thousands of distinct CDR3 sequences, roughly 20% of them singletons. Sequencing used peripheral blood. These TCRs come from a woman under 30 with stable Graves' hyperthyroidism.

This clonotype was seen more than once but under ten times. V gene TRBV12-3 or TRBV12-4 combines with J gene TRBJ1-5; a possible D gene is TRBD1 (5 bases). The CDR3 extends over 16 amino acids. Trimming cost V 5 bases and J 6 bases, with 20 bases left between them. DNA of the CDR3: TGTGCCAGCAGTCTCCGACAGATCGGGACGGTTCAGCCCCAGCATTTT. As protein: CASSLRQIGTVQPQHF.

This clonotype has a handful of counts. At one end the junction does not follow the germline gene, possibly because of a read error. CDR3 sequence: CASSQVGGTKNIKYF. As DNA, the CDR3 is TGCGCCAGCAGCCAAGTGGGGGGAACCAAAAACATTAAGTACTTC. This chain uses TRBV4-1 with TRBJ2-4; D is possibly TRBD2 (6 bases). The CDR3 sequence is 15 residues long. Germline-derived CDR1 and CDR2 are MGHRA and YSYEKL.

This clonotype was detected ten times or more. The V call is TRBV20-1, the J call TRBJ1-5, with D unclear. Trimming pared 3 bases from V and 1 base from J, leaving 10 bases between. The germline V gene has CDR1 DFQATT and CDR2 SNEGSKA (reference sequence). The CDR3 is 14 amino acids. CDR3 amino acids: CSARESLSNQPQHF. Written as DNA, the CDR3 is TGCAGTGCTAGGGAGAGTTTGAGCAATCAGCCCCAGCATTTT.

This clonotype was detected ten times or more. The chain uses TRBV2 and TRBJ1-1; no firm D call. Germline values: CDR1 SNHLY, CDR2 FYNNEI. With 8 bases removed from V and 4 bases from J, the gap between germline ends came to 14 bases. The CDR3 has 13 amino acids. CDR3 DNA: TGTGCCAGCGCCGGTTGGTACGGCACTGAAGCTTTCTTT. This gives the protein CASAGWYGTEAFF.

This clonotype was detected ten times or more. J is TRBJ2-7 and V is TRBV20-1; 7 nucleotides line up with TRBD2. The CDR3 length is 14 residues. Germline CDR1 DFQATT, CDR2 SNEGSKA (reference sequence). The J segment lost 2 bases and the V segment lost 1 base, leaving 5 bases of the junction unmatched. CDR3 DNA sequence: TGCAGTGCTAGAGCTAGGGAGGGAACCTACGAGCAGTACTTC. As protein: CSARAREGTYEQYF.

V usage is TRBV3-1 and J usage is TRBJ1-5; a weak D match, TRBD1 (5 bases). This CDR3 contains 15 residues. V was trimmed by 4 bases and J by 0 bases, leaving 10 bases between them. Germline CDR1 reads LGHDT; CDR2 reads YNNKEL (reference sequence). The CDR3: CASSPGDYSNQPQHF. The CDR3 bases are TGTGCCAGCAGCCCCGGGGACTATAGCAATCAGCCCCAGCATTTT. The entire variable domain, with the rest obtained from reference TRBV3-1 and TRBJ1-5, is as follows: DTAVSQTPKYLVTQMGNDKSIKCEQNLGHDTMYWYKQDSKKFLKIMFSYNNKELIINETVPNRFSPKSPDKAHLNLHINSLELGDSAVYFCASSPGDYSNQPQHFGDGTRLSIL.

As to this clonotype: A read error may account for a junction end that differs from germline. This chain links TRBV24-1 with TRBJ2-7; unclear D gene. Germline V gene data show CDR1 as KGHDR and CDR2 as SFDVKD. This CDR3 region has 14 residues. The chain's CDR3 is CATSDPDGSYELYF. The CDR3, as DNA: TGTGCCACTAGTGACCCAGACGGATCCTACGAGCTGTACTTC.

This clonotype was recorded at least ten times. V is TRBV28 and J is TRBJ1-6; 10 bases are shared with TRBD1. CDR3 length equals 16 residues. Trimming took 7 bases from V and 3 from J; bases not matched to a gene: 6. Looked up from germline, CDR1 is MDHEN and CDR2 is SYDVKM. The CDR3 spells CASTPTGGGYNSPLHF. The CDR3 region has the DNA TGTGCCAGCACCCCGACAGGGGGCGGCTATAATTCACCCCTCCACTTT.

The sample holds many counts of this clonotype. This chain connects TRBV30 to TRBJ1-1; TRBD1 aligns across 7 bases. CDR3 size: 14 residues. The germline CDR1 and CDR2 sequences are GTSNPN and SVGIG (reference sequence). V trimming: 5 bases; J trimming: 8 bases; junction bases outside the gene matches: 14. The CDR3 region is CAWDRQGATGEAFF. CDR3 sequence (DNA): TGTGCCTGGGACCGACAGGGCGCTACGGGGGAAGCTTTCTTT.

This clonotype has ten or more counts. CDR3 residues: CSARDIAVYYEQYF. CDR3 nucleotide sequence: TGCAGTGCTAGAGATATTGCGGTCTACTACGAGCAGTACTTC. V gene TRBV20-1 combines with J gene TRBJ2-7, with D unclear. CDR1 and CDR2 from the germline V gene are DFQATT and SNEGSKA (reference sequence). V lost 0 bases and J lost 3, with 12 bases in between. The CDR3 has 14 residues.

V and J are TRBV12-5 and TRBJ2-7; D unclear. CDR3 length: 15 residues. The germline V gene has CDR1 LGHNT and CDR2 FRNRAP. Trimming left V 1 base short and J 4 bases short, with 14 bases between. The CDR3 protein is CASGLGRNFEYEQYF. CDR3 sequence (DNA): TGTGCTAGTGGTTTGGGGAGAAACTTTGAGTACGAGCAGTACTTC.

This clonotype was detected many times. The rearrangement joins TRBV19 to TRBJ2-7; the D gene is possibly TRBD1 (5 bases). CDR1 is LNHDA and CDR2 is SQIVND in the germline V gene (reference sequence). This CDR3 has 12 amino acids. V was shortened by 7 bases and J by 2 bases, with 9 bases between the two germline ends. The CDR3 DNA is TGTGCCAGTACCTCAGGGCCCTACGAGCAGTACTTC. It encodes CASTSGPYEQYF.